The 21 T cell receptor beta chains below all came from one sample that was sequenced in a study of blood T cell repertoires in COVID-19. The protocol was immunoSEQ multiplex PCR, while the TCRdb copy is restricted to in-frame clones and leaves out a portion. In the table there are 120,000 or so clones, approximately 82% of which are singletons. The specimen was peripheral blood. Receptor source: a man older than 75 with active or convalescent COVID-19.

The rearrangement uses TRBV9 and TRBJ2-2; D uncertain. CDR1 and CDR2 (germline): SGDLS, YYNGEE. V was shortened by 3 bases and J by 6 bases, with 12 bases between the two germline ends. The CDR3 sequence is 14 residues long. The CDR3 DNA sequence: TGTGCCAGCAGCGCCCCCATAGATTCCGGGGAGCTGTTTTTT. The encoded protein is CASSAPIDSGELFF.

The chain's CDR3 is CASSLVGLAGGSEQFF. The CDR3 DNA reads TGTGCCAGCAGCTTAGTGGGACTAGCGGGGGGAAGTGAGCAGTTCTTC. The chain joins TRBV7-2 to TRBJ2-1; 15 bases are a match to TRBD2. The CDR3 is 16 residues long. Germline V gene data show CDR1 as SGHTA and CDR2 as FQGNSA. V was pared by 1 base and J by 9 bases, with 4 bases of the junction left unmatched.

The gene calls are TRBV28 and TRBJ2-7; maybe TRBD1 (7 bases). V was trimmed by 4 bases and J by 4 bases, leaving 17 bases between them. The CDR3 has 15 residues. Germline V CDR1 and CDR2: MDHEN, SYDVKM. CDR3 bases: TGTGCCAGCAGTTCCCCTCCCAGGGGGGATTACGAGCAGTACTTC. It yields the protein CASSSPPRGDYEQYF.

The genes are TRBV5-8 and TRBJ1-5; TRBD1 might be the D (5 bases). CDR3 size: 14 residues. Germline V gives CDR1 SGHTS, CDR2 YDEGEE. V gave up 4 bases and J gave up 4 bases, with 12 bases separating them. Written as DNA, the CDR3 is TGTGCCAGCAGCCGGAGACAGACAAATCAGCCCCAGCATTTT. Translating it yields CASSRRQTNQPQHF.

The V and J genes are TRBV7-6 and TRBJ2-5; D may be TRBD2 (5 bases). The CDR3 sequence is 15 residues long. The V gene lost 1 base and the J gene lost 9 bases, with 18 bases spanning the gap. Germline V gene lookup returns CDR1 SGHVS and CDR2 FNYEAQ. CDR3 sequence (DNA): TGTGCCAGCAGCTTAGAGGCCGGGGTCGTGGTGGCCCAGTACTTC. Translated, it gives CASSLEAGVVVAQYF.

The rearrangement joins TRBV7-3 to TRBJ2-7, with D tentatively TRBD1 (5 bases). Deletions cut 2 bases from V and 0 bases from J, with 8 bases between. The CDR3 consists of 14 residues. From germline, CDR1 is SGHTA and CDR2 FQGTGA. This chain's CDR3 is CASSLYQGSYEQYF. For the CDR3, the DNA is TGTGCCAGCAGCTTATACCAGGGCTCCTACGAGCAGTACTTC.

V gene TRBV19 combines with J gene TRBJ1-3; no reliable D call. The CDR3 loop spans 13 amino acids. Germline V gene sequence: CDR1 LNHDA, CDR2 SQIVND (reference sequence). With 9 bases removed from V and 0 bases from J, the gap between germline ends came to 9 bases. CDR3 amino acids: CASRSHSGNTIYF. In nucleotides, the CDR3 is TGTGCCAGCCGGTCCCACTCTGGAAACACCATATATTTT.

The chain uses TRBV6-6 and TRBJ1-6; 7 bases line up with TRBD1. Germline CDR1 and CDR2: MNHNY and SVGAGI (reference sequence). The J segment lost 10 bases and the V segment lost 6 bases, leaving 12 bases of the junction unmatched. This CDR3 spans 15 amino acids. The CDR3 loop is CASSVGQGVLSPLHF. CDR3 coding DNA: TGTGCCAGCAGCGTGGGGCAGGGGGTCCTATCACCCCTCCACTTT.

The chain employs TRBV9 and TRBJ1-2; unclear D gene. Germline lookup yields CDR1 SGDLS and CDR2 YYNGEE. There are 15 residues in the CDR3. Trimming left V 3 bases short and J 0 bases short, with 12 bases between. CDR3 residues: CASSEPPGANYGYTF. In DNA form, the CDR3 reads TGTGCCAGCAGCGAACCGCCCGGGGCTAACTATGGCTACACCTTC. The full variable domain, with the rest looked up from reference TRBV9 and TRBJ1-2, is DSGVTQTPKHLITATGQRVTLRCSPRSGDLSVYWYQQSLDQGLQFLIQYYNGEERAKGNILERFSAQQFPDLHSELNLSSLELGDSALYFCASSEPPGANYGYTFGSGTRLTVV.

This CDR3 reads CSVSGGIRDTQYF. In DNA, the CDR3 is TGCAGCGTTTCGGGAGGGATACGAGATACGCAGTATTTT. The chain links TRBV29-1 to TRBJ2-3; 8 bases are shared with TRBD2. The CDR3 length is 13 residues. The junction had 6 bases not matched to a gene; V was cut back by 5 bases and J by 5 bases. CDR1 and CDR2 from the germline V gene are SQVTM and ANQGSEA.

The chain is built from TRBV5-1 and TRBJ2-3, with TRBD1 matching over 7 bases. CDR3 length: 14 amino acids. The trim removed 1 base at V and 5 bases at J, leaving 4 bases unmatched. The V gene's germline CDR1 is SGHRS and CDR2 YFSETQ. The CDR3 nucleotides are TGCGCCAGCAGCTTGAGGACAGGTGTAGATACGCAGTATTTT. Residues: CASSLRTGVDTQYF.

The chain recombines TRBV6-5 with TRBJ2-7, with a possible D match to TRBD1 (7 bases). The CDR3 spans 14 residues. The V end was cut by 2 bases, the J end by 2 bases, with 10 bases between. Germline CDR1 reads MNHEY; CDR2 reads SVGAGI. The CDR3, as DNA: TGTGCCAGCAGTTACCAGGGGGGTCCCTACGAGCAGTACTTC. It encodes CASSYQGGPYEQYF.

The chain is built from TRBV5-1 and TRBJ2-1, with TRBD2 as a possible D gene (5 bases). Trimming shortened V by 0 bases and J by 4 bases, and 8 bases separated the two germline ends. The CDR3 sequence is 14 residues long. The germline V gene encodes CDR1 SGHRS and CDR2 YFSETQ. CDR3 protein: CASSLGGEYNEQFF. In nucleotides, the CDR3 is TGCGCCAGCAGCTTGGGGGGAGAGTACAATGAGCAGTTCTTC. Variable domain in full (rest from reference TRBV5-1 and TRBJ2-1): KAGVTQTPRYLIKTRGQQVTLSCSPISGHRSVSWYQQTPGQGLQFLFEYFSETQRNKGNFPGRFSGRQFSNSRSEMNVSTLELGDSALYLCASSLGGEYNEQFFGPGTRLTVL.

The rearrangement links TRBV29-1 to TRBJ2-1, with 7 bases matching TRBD2. The CDR3 has 14 residues. Germline V gives CDR1 SQVTM, CDR2 ANQGSEA. J lost 7 bases, V lost 6 bases, and 12 bases had no gene match. CDR3 in amino acids: CSVARTGGYNEQFF. The DNA for the CDR3 is TGCAGCGTGGCCCGTACGGGGGGTTATAATGAGCAGTTCTTC.

This sequence joins TRBV19 and TRBJ1-4; D is possibly TRBD1 (5 bases). The V end lost 3 bases, the J end lost 8 bases, and 13 bases lay between the germline ends. This CDR3 is 14 amino acids long. Germline V lookup: CDR1 LNHDA, CDR2 SQIVND (reference sequence). The CDR3 DNA follows: TGTGCCAGTAGTATCACCGGGGGTCAAGAAAAACTGTTTTTT. Residues: CASSITGGQEKLFF.

This clone was found a few times. The V and J genes are TRBV27 and TRBJ1-2, with D perhaps TRBD1 (6 bases). Germline V lookup: CDR1 MNHEY, CDR2 SMNVEV (reference sequence). This CDR3 is 11 amino acids long. Trimming took 8 bases from V and 4 from J, leaving 8 bases between them. CDR3 protein: CASGGLYGYTF. In DNA, the CDR3 is TGTGCCAGCGGGGGCCTCTATGGCTACACCTTC.

DNA of the CDR3: TGTGCCAGCTCCCGGGGTTTTTACGAGCAGTACTTC. It translates to CASSRGFYEQYF. The chain uses TRBV7-2 and TRBJ2-7; perhaps TRBD2 as D (5 bases). CDR3 length equals 12 residues. V was pared by 8 bases and J by 4 bases, with 12 bases between. The germline V gene has CDR1 SGHTA and CDR2 FQGNSA.

V gene TRBV7-2 combines with J gene TRBJ2-5, with TRBD1 matching over 10 bases. The J segment lost 4 bases and the V segment lost 5 bases, leaving 7 bases of the junction unmatched. Germline loops: CDR1 SGHTA, CDR2 FQGNSA. There are 15 residues in the CDR3. The CDR3 DNA sequence: TGTGCCAGCAGCAGGGGACAGGGGATGCCAGAGACCCAGTACTTC. Translation: CASSRGQGMPETQYF.

This sequence joins TRBV7-2 and TRBJ2-1; the match to TRBD2 covers 9 bases. Germline values: CDR1 SGHTA, CDR2 FQGNSA. V lost 7 bases and J lost 7; bases outside the gene matches: 17. The CDR3 length is 17 residues. In DNA, the CDR3 is TGTGCCAGCACCCTGATGGGACTAGCTTCCTTGTGGAATGAGCAGTTCTTC. This codes for CASTLMGLASLWNEQFF.

V and J are TRBV6-5 and TRBJ1-2; D is unresolved. This CDR3 has 13 residues. V lost 6 bases and J 4 bases, leaving 12 bases between the germline ends. Germline lookup yields CDR1 MNHEY and CDR2 SVGAGI. CDR3 sequence reads: CASRKTAIYGYTF. CDR3 in DNA: TGTGCCAGCAGAAAAACAGCCATCTATGGCTACACCTTC.

This chain joins TRBV4-1 and TRBJ2-3; a weak D match, TRBD1 (6 bases). The CDR3 sequence is 15 residues long. V lost 4 bases and J 0 bases, leaving 11 bases between the germline ends. Germline V gives CDR1 MGHRA, CDR2 YSYEKL. Written as DNA, the CDR3 is TGCGCCAGCAGCCCCTCAGGGGACAGCACAGATACGCAGTATTTT. It codes for CASSPSGDSTDTQYF.